This T cell receptor beta chain was identified during a study of identical twins. Points from the study as a whole: Researchers caution that invariant MAIT and iNKT cells could partly confound zero-insertion analyses.

TCRdb re-derived calls from the 5' RACE reads in MiXCR, one entry per CDR3 protein. Counted here are approximately 600,000 distinct CDR3 sequences, around 9.6% occurring once; the ten biggest clones make up roughly 3%. Notes on this clonotype: Its antigen is undetermined.

A further study also used this sample, focusing on yellow fever vaccine responses in identical twins.

Sequenced sample: PBMCs. The sequence derives from a woman aged 18-29 years in good health.

The DNA for the CDR3 is TGTGCCAGCTCACCTAGCGGCCCGAACACCGGGGAGCTGTTTTTT. Encoded protein: CASSPSGPNTGELFF. This chain connects TRBV18 to TRBJ2-2; tentatively, D is TRBD2 (6 bases). CDR3 length: 15 amino acids. V lost 3 bases, J lost 0 bases, and 8 bases lay in between. Germline-derived CDR1 and CDR2 are KGHSH and LQKENI.